These 32 T cell receptor beta chains came from one sample sequenced in a study of blood T cell repertoires in COVID-19. Libraries were prepared by immunoSEQ multiplex PCR; TCRdb keeps only in-frame clonotypes and omits some of them. The sample yields 130,000 or so clones, roughly four fifths seen once. The sample taken for sequencing was peripheral blood. These receptors came from a human donor in a cohort sampled during active COVID-19.

The rearrangement joins TRBV5-1 to TRBJ1-6; 7 bases align to TRBD1. The V and J ends lost 2 bases and 11 bases, in that order; junction bases with no gene match: 7. Germline CDR1 is SGHRS and CDR2 is YFSETQ. The CDR3 runs 14 residues. CDR3 in DNA: TGCGCCAGCAGCTTCGGTTGGGACAGTCCACCCCTCCACTTT. Residues: CASSFGWDSPPLHF.

The J gene is TRBJ2-2, the V gene TRBV12-5, with 9 nucleotides matching TRBD2. V was clipped by 2 bases and J by 5 bases; unmatched bases: 3. Germline V CDR1 and CDR2: LGHNT, FRNRAP. The CDR3 has 15 residues. CDR3 sequence (DNA): TGTGCTAGTGGTTTGAGCGGGGGGTGGACCGGGGAGCTGTTTTTT. Translation: CASGLSGGWTGELFF.

The V call is TRBV27, the J call TRBJ2-7; D call uncertain. The germline V gene encodes CDR1 MNHEY and CDR2 SMNVEV (reference sequence). The CDR3 contains 10 residues. The CDR3 reads CVRVTYEQYF. The CDR3 DNA reads as TGTGTCCGGGTCACCTACGAGCAGTACTTC.

The CDR3 nucleotides read TGTGCCAGCACCGGGGCCCCACAGGGGGCAGGTGAGACCCAGTACTTC. This sequence encodes CASTGAPQGAGETQYF. V usage is TRBV5-5 and J usage is TRBJ2-5; 9 nucleotides line up with TRBD1. Germline values: CDR1 SGHKS, CDR2 YYEKEE (reference sequence). V trimming: 6 bases; J trimming: 5 bases; junction bases outside the gene matches: 14. The CDR3 extends over 16 amino acids.

This clone was found a few times. The J gene is TRBJ1-3, the V gene TRBV18; 11 bases agree with TRBD1. Germline values: CDR1 KGHSH, CDR2 LQKENI. The V gene end was trimmed by 3 bases and the J gene end by 2 bases; junction bases not matched to a gene: 9. This CDR3 is 18 amino acids long. DNA of the CDR3: TGTGCCAGCTCACCGAATCACGGGACAGGGGGAACTGGAAACACCATATATTTT. Its translation is CASSPNHGTGGTGNTIYF.

The chain has TRBV9 and TRBJ2-5; TRBD1 aligns across 7 bases. This CDR3 is built from 14 residues. V dropped 4 bases and J dropped 5; count of bases not matched to a gene: 8. Germline values: CDR1 SGDLS, CDR2 YYNGEE. The CDR3 spells CASSMGQYGETQYF. CDR3 coding DNA: TGTGCCAGCAGCATGGGACAGTACGGGGAGACCCAGTACTTC.

The rearrangement links TRBV19 to TRBJ2-7, with TRBD1 identical over 8 bases. Germline V gives CDR1 LNHDA, CDR2 SQIVND (reference sequence). The CDR3 is 14 amino acids. V was clipped by 6 bases and J by 5 bases; unmatched bases: 9. CDR3 protein: CASRSQGASNEQYF. DNA of the CDR3: TGTGCCAGTAGGTCTCAGGGGGCGAGCAACGAGCAGTACTTC. The full variable domain, rest sourced from reference TRBV19 and TRBJ2-7, is DGGITQSPKYLFRKEGQNVTLSCEQNLNHDAMYWYRQDPGQGLRLIYYSQIVNDFQKGDIAEGYSVSREKKESFPLTVTSAQKNPTAFYLCASRSQGASNEQYFGPGTRLTVT.

The V gene is TRBV14, the J gene TRBJ2-7; no definite D call. Germline values: CDR1 SGHDN, CDR2 FVKESK. The CDR3 runs to 12 residues. Trimming removed 0 bases at V and 6 bases at J, with 6 bases between. The CDR3 DNA reads as TGTGCCAGCAGCCAAGAAGAGGTCGAGCAGTACTTC. It encodes CASSQEEVEQYF.

The chain joins TRBV6-2 or TRBV6-3 to TRBJ2-5; 10 bases line up with TRBD2. This CDR3 comprises 16 residues. Germline-derived CDR1 and CDR2 are MNHEY and SVGEGT. J lost 5 bases, V lost 6 bases, and 12 bases had no gene match. In DNA, the CDR3 is TGTGCCAGCAGCCCTGGGAGCGGGGGGGCCTGGGAGACCCAGTACTTC. Its translation is CASSPGSGGAWETQYF.

The chain recombines TRBV4-3 with TRBJ2-2; D remains unclear. Per the germline V gene, CDR1 is LGHNA and CDR2 is YSLEER. V dropped 0 bases and J dropped 4 bases, with 6 bases sitting between them. There are 14 residues in the CDR3. CDR3 DNA sequence: TGCGCCAGCAGCCAAGACCCCGGCACCGGGGAGCTGTTTTTT. Amino acids: CASSQDPGTGELFF.

The J gene is TRBJ2-3, the V gene TRBV4-1; tentative D call: TRBD1 (5 bases). The CDR3 contains 15 residues. V was trimmed by 2 bases and J by 2 bases, leaving 11 bases between them. The V gene's germline CDR1 is MGHRA and CDR2 YSYEKL. This CDR3 reads CASSQQGAHTDTQYF. The DNA of the CDR3 is TGCGCCAGCAGCCAACAAGGGGCCCACACAGATACGCAGTATTTT.

This sequence joins TRBV3-1 (or the pseudogene TRBV3-2) and TRBJ1-1, with TRBD1 as a possible D gene (6 bases). V lost 2 bases to trimming and J lost 0 bases, with 13 bases between them. The germline gives CDR1 LGHDT, CDR2 YNNKEL (reference sequence). The CDR3 extends over 16 amino acids. CDR3 sequence reads: CASSQIGTPMNTEAFF. CDR3 nucleotide sequence: TGTGCCAGCAGCCAAATTGGGACACCCATGAACACTGAAGCTTTCTTT.

The rearrangement uses TRBV19 and TRBJ1-4; no clear D gene. The CDR3 covers 16 residues. V was shortened by 6 bases and J by 2 bases, with 16 bases between the two germline ends. Germline values: CDR1 LNHDA, CDR2 SQIVND (reference sequence). The CDR3 loop reads CASSPSARSTNEKLFF. Written as DNA, the CDR3 is TGTGCCAGTAGCCCCTCCGCGAGGTCTACTAATGAAAAACTGTTTTTT.

V and J are TRBV4-3 and TRBJ1-4; TRBD1 matches 7 bases. This CDR3 comprises 14 residues. V shed 2 bases and J 4 bases; nucleotides not matched to a gene: 1. Per the germline V gene, CDR1 is LGHNA and CDR2 is YSLEER. The CDR3 reads CASSQNRGNEKLFF. CDR3 bases: TGCGCCAGCAGCCAAAACAGGGGTAATGAAAAACTGTTTTTT.

The chain has TRBV12-3 or TRBV12-4 and TRBJ1-1; D is unresolved. The V and J ends lost 2 bases and 11 bases respectively, with 9 bases between them. The CDR3 has 11 amino acids. The CDR3 is CASSLSVRAFF. The CDR3 DNA sequence: TGTGCCAGCAGTTTATCGGTACGGGCTTTCTTT.

For the CDR3, the DNA is TGTGCCAGCAGTTCCTGGGGGGTAGCTAGCACAGATACGCAGTATTTT. This gives the protein CASSSWGVASTDTQYF. The chain couples TRBV6-5 to TRBJ2-3; the D gene is possibly TRBD2 (6 bases). Germline V gene data show CDR1 as MNHEY and CDR2 as SVGAGI. CDR3 size: 16 residues. V lost 4 bases to trimming and J lost 0 bases, with 14 bases between them.

V usage is TRBV11-2 and J usage is TRBJ1-6, with D possibly being TRBD1 (5 bases). Germline V CDR1 and CDR2: SGHAT, FQNNGV. V dropped 0 bases and J dropped 11 bases, with 14 bases sitting between them. CDR3 size: 15 residues. The CDR3 spells CASSLDWGERPPLHF. In DNA, the CDR3 is TGTGCCAGCAGCTTAGATTGGGGGGAACGCCCACCCCTCCACTTT.

The V and J genes are TRBV28 and TRBJ1-4; unclear D gene. Germline CDR1 is MDHEN and CDR2 is SYDVKM. Trimming cost V 6 bases and J 4 bases, with 9 bases left between them. The CDR3 is 13 residues long. CDR3 DNA: TGTGCCAGCAGAGCGGGCCTTAATGAAAAACTGTTTTTT. It is translated as CASRAGLNEKLFF.

The chain couples TRBV5-1 to TRBJ2-3; weak D call: TRBD2 (7 bases). CDR3 length equals 15 residues. The germline V gene has CDR1 SGHRS and CDR2 YFSETQ. The ends were cut back, 1 base at V and 6 bases at J, with 15 bases in the middle. The CDR3 here is CASSLLGGAPDTQYF. The CDR3 nucleotides read TGCGCCAGCAGCTTGCTAGGGGGGGCCCCGGATACGCAGTATTTT.

The chain carries TRBV3-1 (or the pseudogene TRBV3-2) and TRBJ1-1; the match to TRBD1 covers 7 bases. The germline gives CDR1 LGHDT, CDR2 YNNKEL (reference sequence). This CDR3 contains 14 residues. J lost 1 base, V lost 4 bases, and 3 bases had no gene match. The CDR3 sequence: CASSLGQANTEAFF. In nucleotides, the CDR3 is TGTGCCAGCAGCCTTGGACAGGCGAACACTGAAGCTTTCTTT.

The J gene is TRBJ1-1, the V gene TRBV27; 7 nucleotides line up with TRBD1. The germline gives CDR1 MNHEY, CDR2 SMNVEV (reference sequence). V lost 3 bases, J lost 0 bases, and 10 bases stayed unmatched. The CDR3 loop spans 17 amino acids. For the CDR3, the DNA is TGTGCCAGCAGTTTCCATCGACAGGGAGGTATGAACACTGAAGCTTTCTTT. Protein: CASSFHRQGGMNTEAFF.

This clone was recorded a few times. This chain links TRBV18 with TRBJ1-2; D call uncertain. Germline values: CDR1 KGHSH, CDR2 LQKENI. V was pared by 4 bases and J by 8 bases, with 17 bases between. The CDR3 has 14 amino acids. CDR3 in amino acids: CASSLASIIRGYTF. The CDR3 region has the DNA TGTGCCAGCTCACTAGCGTCCATAATTCGGGGCTACACCTTC.

The J gene is TRBJ2-1, the V gene TRBV6-6; 7 nucleotides match TRBD1. The CDR3 totals 15 residues. Trimming took 2 bases from V and 1 from J; bases not matched to a gene: 2. The germline gives CDR1 MNHNY, CDR2 SVGAGI (reference sequence). CDR3 residues: CASSYRDSSYNEQFF. CDR3 nucleotides: TGTGCCAGCAGTTACCGGGACAGTTCCTACAATGAGCAGTTCTTC.

With respect to this clone: The sample carries other DNA sequences with the same CDR3. This chain joins TRBV3-1 (or the pseudogene TRBV3-2) and TRBJ2-3, with 8 bases fitting TRBD2. This CDR3 contains 15 residues. CDR1 is LGHDT and CDR2 is YNNKEL in the germline V gene (reference sequence). V lost 2 bases, J lost 1 base, and 2 bases stayed unmatched. CDR3 nucleotide sequence: TGTGCCAGCAGCCAAACTAGCGGAGGCACAGATACGCAGTATTTT. Its protein is CASSQTSGGTDTQYF.

The chain is built from TRBV4-1 and TRBJ2-5; 10 bases line up with TRBD2. The CDR3 has 18 residues. The V and J ends lost 0 bases and 1 base, in that order; junction bases with no gene match: 8. Germline CDR1 MGHRA, CDR2 YSYEKL. The CDR3: CASSQEQLAGSFQETQYF. CDR3 DNA sequence: TGCGCCAGCAGCCAAGAACAACTAGCGGGATCTTTCCAAGAGACCCAGTACTTC.

The V and J genes are TRBV15 and TRBJ1-1; 7 bases match TRBD1. Trimming cost V 5 bases and J 5 bases; bases outside gene matches: 5. This CDR3 contains 13 residues. CDR1 LNHNV and CDR2 YYDKDF come from the germline V gene (reference sequence). CDR3 bases: TGTGCCACCAGCCGATCAGGGGGTACTGAAGCTTTCTTT. Translated, it gives CATSRSGGTEAFF. The full variable domain, its missing parts supplied by reference TRBV15 and TRBJ1-1, is DAMVIQNPRYQVTQFGKPVTLSCSQTLNHNVMYWYQQKSSQAPKLLFHYYDKDFNNEADTPDNFQSRRPNTSFCFLDIRSPGLGDTAMYLCATSRSGGTEAFFGQGTRLTVV.

This clone has only a few counts. This rearrangement joins TRBV21-1 to TRBJ2-7; TRBD1, the table's D call, was not compared with the DNA. TRBV21-1 is termed a pseudogene. The CDR3 has 17 residues. The CDR3, as DNA: TGTGCCAGCATCGAGAAGACTCAGGGGGCAATTCGGCACGAGCAGTACTTC. It codes for CASIEKTQGAIRHEQYF.

The chain couples TRBV11-2 to TRBJ1-3; TRBD1 agrees at 11 bases. There are 18 residues in the CDR3. CDR1 and CDR2 from the germline V gene are SGHAT and FQNNGV. V was clipped by 4 bases and J by 0 bases; unmatched bases: 8. This CDR3 reads CASSWAGTGGISGNTIYF. CDR3 coding DNA: TGTGCCAGCAGCTGGGCCGGGACAGGGGGAATCTCTGGAAACACCATATATTTT. Complete variable domain (other parts from reference TRBV11-2 and TRBJ1-3): EAGVAQSPRYKIIEKRQSVAFWCNPISGHATLYWYQQILGQGPKLLIQFQNNGVVDDSQLPKDRFSAERLKGVDSTLKIQPAKLEDSAVYLCASSWAGTGGISGNTIYFGEGSWLTVV.

The chain has TRBV10-3 and TRBJ2-2, with TRBD2 matching over 9 bases. V shed 8 bases and J 7 bases; nucleotides not matched to a gene: 8. The V gene's germline CDR1 is ENHRY and CDR2 SYGVKD. CDR3 length: 14 residues. CDR3 sequence: CAICGAAGGGELFF. The DNA of the CDR3 is TGTGCCATCTGTGGGGCAGCGGGGGGCGGGGAGCTGTTTTTT.

The rearrangement joins TRBV7-9 to TRBJ2-4, with D tentatively TRBD2 (6 bases). Trimming cost V 5 bases and J 4 bases, with 15 bases left between them. Germline loops: CDR1 SEHNR, CDR2 FQNEAQ (reference sequence). The CDR3 spans 15 residues. For the CDR3, the DNA is TGTGCCAGCAGCCATCTCGGGGGTGCAAAAAACATTCAGTACTTC. This codes for CASSHLGGAKNIQYF.

This rearrangement joins TRBV11-3 to TRBJ2-2, with D perhaps matching TRBD1 (6 bases). The V gene lost 6 bases and the J gene lost 7 bases, with 12 bases spanning the gap. This CDR3 region has 13 residues. In germline, CDR1 is SGHNT, CDR2 YENEEA. CDR3 region: CASSPIGGGELFF. CDR3 bases: TGTGCCAGCAGTCCCATAGGGGGCGGGGAGCTGTTTTTT.

The DNA for the CDR3 is TGTGCCAGCAGTCAAGCCCCCGGACAGGGAGTAAAACTGTTTTTT. It translates to CASSQAPGQGVKLFF. The chain carries TRBV28 and TRBJ1-4, with 8 bases lining up with TRBD1. This CDR3 has 15 amino acids. CDR1 is MDHEN and CDR2 is SYDVKM in the germline V gene. The trim removed 5 bases at V and 10 bases at J, leaving 12 bases unmatched. Based on the CDR3 plus reference TRBV28 and TRBJ1-4, the full variable domain is DVKVTQSSRYLVKRTGEKVFLECVQDMDHENMFWYRQDPGLGLRLIYFSYDVKMKEKGDIPEGYSVSREKKERFSLILESASTNQTSMYLCASSQAPGQGVKLFFGSGTQLSVL.